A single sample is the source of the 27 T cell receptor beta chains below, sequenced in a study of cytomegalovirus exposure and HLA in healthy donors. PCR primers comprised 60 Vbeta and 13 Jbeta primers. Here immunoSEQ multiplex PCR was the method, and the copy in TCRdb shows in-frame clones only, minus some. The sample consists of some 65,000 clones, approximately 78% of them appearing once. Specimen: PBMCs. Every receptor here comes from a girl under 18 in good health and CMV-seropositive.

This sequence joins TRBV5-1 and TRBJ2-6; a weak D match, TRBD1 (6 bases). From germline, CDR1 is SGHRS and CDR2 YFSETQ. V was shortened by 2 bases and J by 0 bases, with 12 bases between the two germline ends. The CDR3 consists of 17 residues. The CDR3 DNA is TGCGCCAGCAGCTTACGACAGGCGAGCTCTGGGGCCAACGTCCTGACTTTC. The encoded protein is CASSLRQASSGANVLTF.

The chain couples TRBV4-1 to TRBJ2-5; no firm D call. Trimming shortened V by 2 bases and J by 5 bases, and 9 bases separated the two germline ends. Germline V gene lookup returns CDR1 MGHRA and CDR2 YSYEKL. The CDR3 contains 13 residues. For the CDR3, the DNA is TGCGCCAGCAGCCAATTTCAGGTCGAGACCCAGTACTTC. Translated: CASSQFQVETQYF.

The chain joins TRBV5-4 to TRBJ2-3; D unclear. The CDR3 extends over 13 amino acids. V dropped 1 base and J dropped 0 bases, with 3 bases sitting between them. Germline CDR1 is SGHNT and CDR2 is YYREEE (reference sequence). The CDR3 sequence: CASSLYSTDTQYF. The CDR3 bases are TGTGCCAGCAGCTTGTATAGCACAGATACGCAGTATTTT.

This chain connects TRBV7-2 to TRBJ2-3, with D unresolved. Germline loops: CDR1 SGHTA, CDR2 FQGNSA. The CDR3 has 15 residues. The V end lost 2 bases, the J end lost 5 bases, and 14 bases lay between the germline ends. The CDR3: CASSLSGSYGDTQYF. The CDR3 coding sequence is TGTGCCAGCAGCTTATCCGGGTCCTATGGAGATACGCAGTATTTT.

CDR3 sequence (DNA): TGCGCCAGCAGCCAAGATCTCGGCGGCACCGGGGAGCTGTTTTTT. Protein sequence: CASSQDLGGTGELFF. The V call is TRBV4-3, the J call TRBJ2-2; D call uncertain. The V end lost 0 bases, the J end lost 4 bases, and 9 bases lay between the germline ends. This CDR3 spans 15 amino acids. Germline V gene lookup returns CDR1 LGHNA and CDR2 YSLEER.

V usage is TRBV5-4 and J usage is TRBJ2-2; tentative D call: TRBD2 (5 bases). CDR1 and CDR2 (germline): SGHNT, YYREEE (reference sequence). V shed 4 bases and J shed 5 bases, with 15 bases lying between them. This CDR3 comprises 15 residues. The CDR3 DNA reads TGTGCCAGCAGCCCTAGGATCGGGAAGACCGGGGAGCTGTTTTTT. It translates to CASSPRIGKTGELFF.

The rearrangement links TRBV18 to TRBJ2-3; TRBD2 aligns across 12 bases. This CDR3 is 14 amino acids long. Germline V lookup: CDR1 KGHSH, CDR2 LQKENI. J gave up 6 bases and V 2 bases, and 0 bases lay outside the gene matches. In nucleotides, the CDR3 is TGTGCCAGCTCACCAACTAGCGGGAGGGATACGCAGTATTTT. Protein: CASSPTSGRDTQYF.

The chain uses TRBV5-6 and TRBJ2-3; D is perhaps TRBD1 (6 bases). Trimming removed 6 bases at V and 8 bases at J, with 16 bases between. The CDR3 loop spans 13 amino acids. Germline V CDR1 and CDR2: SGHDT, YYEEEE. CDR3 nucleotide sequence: TGTGCCAGCATCCGGACAGATCAGGGTACGCAGTATTTT. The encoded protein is CASIRTDQGTQYF.

CDR3 coding DNA: TGTGCCACCAGCAAGACAGGGCTCCCCTTCCAAGAGACCCAGTACTTC. It codes for CATSKTGLPFQETQYF. This chain joins TRBV15 and TRBJ2-5; TRBD1 matches 7 bases. The trim removed 4 bases at V and 1 base at J, leaving 9 bases unmatched. The CDR3 has 16 amino acids. The germline V gene has CDR1 LNHNV and CDR2 YYDKDF (reference sequence).

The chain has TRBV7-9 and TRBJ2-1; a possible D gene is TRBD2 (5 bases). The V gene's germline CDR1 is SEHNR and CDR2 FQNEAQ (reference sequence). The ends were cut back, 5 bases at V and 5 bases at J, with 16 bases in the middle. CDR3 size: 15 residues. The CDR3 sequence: CASSRGQVGNNEQFF. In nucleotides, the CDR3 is TGTGCCAGCAGCCGAGGGCAGGTGGGGAACAATGAGCAGTTCTTC.

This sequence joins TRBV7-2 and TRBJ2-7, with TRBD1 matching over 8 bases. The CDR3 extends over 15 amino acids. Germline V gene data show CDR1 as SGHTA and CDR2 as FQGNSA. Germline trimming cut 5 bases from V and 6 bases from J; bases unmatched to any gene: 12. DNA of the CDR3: TGTGCCAGCAGCCGCCTCAATGGACAGGGATTCGAGCAGTACTTC. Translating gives CASSRLNGQGFEQYF.

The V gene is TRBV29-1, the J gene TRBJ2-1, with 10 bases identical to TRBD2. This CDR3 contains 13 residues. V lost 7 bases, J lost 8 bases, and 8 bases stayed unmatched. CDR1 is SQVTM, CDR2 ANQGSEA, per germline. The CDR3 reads CSADKAGGDEQFF. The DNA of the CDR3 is TGCAGCGCCGATAAAGCGGGAGGGGATGAGCAGTTCTTC.

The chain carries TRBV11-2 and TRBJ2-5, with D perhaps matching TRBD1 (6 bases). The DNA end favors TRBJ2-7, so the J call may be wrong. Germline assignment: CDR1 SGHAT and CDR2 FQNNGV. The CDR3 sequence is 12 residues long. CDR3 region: CASSNDRYEQYF. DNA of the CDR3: TGTGCCAGCAGCAATGACAGGTACGAGCAGTACTTC.

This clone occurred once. The CDR3 region is CASSWGQAEAFF. CDR3 bases: TGTGCCAGCAGCTGGGGACAGGCTGAAGCTTTCTTT. The chain employs TRBV7-8 and TRBJ1-1; 8 bases map to TRBD1. V was clipped by 4 bases and J by 6 bases; unmatched bases: 1. This CDR3 has 12 amino acids. Germline V gives CDR1 SGHVS, CDR2 FQNEAQ.

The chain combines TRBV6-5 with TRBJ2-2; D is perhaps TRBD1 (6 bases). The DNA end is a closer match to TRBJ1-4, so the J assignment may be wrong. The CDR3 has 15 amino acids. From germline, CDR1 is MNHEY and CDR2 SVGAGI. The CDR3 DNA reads TGTGCCAGCAGGACTAGACTAGCGGGGGCCACAAAACTGTTTTTT. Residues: CASRTRLAGATKLFF.

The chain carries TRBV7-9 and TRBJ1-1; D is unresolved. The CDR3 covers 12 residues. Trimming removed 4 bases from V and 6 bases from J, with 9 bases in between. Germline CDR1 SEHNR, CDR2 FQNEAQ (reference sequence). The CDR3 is CASSSMSSEAFF. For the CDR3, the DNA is TGTGCCAGCAGCTCAATGAGCTCTGAAGCTTTCTTT. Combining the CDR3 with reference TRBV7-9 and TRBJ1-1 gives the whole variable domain DTGVSQNPRHKITKRGQNVTFRCDPISEHNRLYWYRQTLGQGPEFLTYFQNEAQLEKSRLLSDRFSAERPKGSFSTLEIQRTEQGDSAMYLCASSSMSSEAFFGQGTRLTVV.

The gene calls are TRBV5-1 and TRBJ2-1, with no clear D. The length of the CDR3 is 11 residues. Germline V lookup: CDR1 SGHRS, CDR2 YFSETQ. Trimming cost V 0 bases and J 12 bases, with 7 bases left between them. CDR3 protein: CASSLDAVQFF. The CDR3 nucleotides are TGCGCCAGCAGCTTGGACGCAGTGCAGTTCTTC.

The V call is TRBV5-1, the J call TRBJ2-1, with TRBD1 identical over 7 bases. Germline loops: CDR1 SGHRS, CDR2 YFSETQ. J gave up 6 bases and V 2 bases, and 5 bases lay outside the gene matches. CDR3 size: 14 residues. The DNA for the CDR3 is TGCGCCAGCAGCTTTGGGGGACAGCCCAATGAGCAGTTCTTC. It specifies CASSFGGQPNEQFF. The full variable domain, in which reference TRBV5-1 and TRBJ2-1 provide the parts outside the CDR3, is KAGVTQTPRYLIKTRGQQVTLSCSPISGHRSVSWYQQTPGQGLQFLFEYFSETQRNKGNFPGRFSGRQFSNSRSEMNVSTLELGDSALYLCASSFGGQPNEQFFGPGTRLTVL.

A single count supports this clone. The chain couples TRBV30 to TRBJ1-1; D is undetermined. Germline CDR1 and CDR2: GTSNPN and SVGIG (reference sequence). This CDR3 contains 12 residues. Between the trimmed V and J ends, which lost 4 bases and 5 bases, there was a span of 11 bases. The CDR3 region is CAWITSGTEAFF. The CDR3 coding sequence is TGTGCCTGGATCACCTCCGGGACTGAAGCTTTCTTT.

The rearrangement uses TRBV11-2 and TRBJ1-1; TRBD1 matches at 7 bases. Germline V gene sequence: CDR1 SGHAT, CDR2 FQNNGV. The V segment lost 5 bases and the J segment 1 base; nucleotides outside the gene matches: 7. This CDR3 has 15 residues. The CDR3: CASSGVRGENTEAFF. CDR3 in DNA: TGTGCCAGCAGCGGAGTCAGGGGGGAGAACACTGAAGCTTTCTTT.

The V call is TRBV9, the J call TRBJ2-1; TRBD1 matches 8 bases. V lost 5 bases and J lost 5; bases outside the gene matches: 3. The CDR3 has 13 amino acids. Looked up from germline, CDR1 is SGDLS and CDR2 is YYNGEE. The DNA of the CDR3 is TGTGCCAGCAGTAAGGACAGGGACAATGAGCAGTTCTTC. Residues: CASSKDRDNEQFF.

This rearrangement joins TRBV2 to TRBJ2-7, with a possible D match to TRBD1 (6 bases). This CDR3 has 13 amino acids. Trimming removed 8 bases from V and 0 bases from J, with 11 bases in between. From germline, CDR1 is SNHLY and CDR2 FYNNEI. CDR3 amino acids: CASGTLSSYEQYF. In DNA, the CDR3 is TGTGCCAGCGGGACATTGAGCTCCTACGAGCAGTACTTC.

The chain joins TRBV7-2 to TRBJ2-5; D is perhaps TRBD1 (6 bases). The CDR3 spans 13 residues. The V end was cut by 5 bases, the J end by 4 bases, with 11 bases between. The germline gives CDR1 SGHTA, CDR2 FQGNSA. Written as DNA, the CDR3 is TGTGCCAGCAGCCCCAGGGGCGGAGAGACCCAGTACTTC. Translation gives CASSPRGGETQYF.

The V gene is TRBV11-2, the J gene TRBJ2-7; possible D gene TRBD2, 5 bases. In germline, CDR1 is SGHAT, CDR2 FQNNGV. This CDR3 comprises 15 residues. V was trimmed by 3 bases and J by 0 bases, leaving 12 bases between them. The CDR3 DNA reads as TGTGCCAGCAGCTTCGTCCGGGATAGCTCCTACGAGCAGTACTTC. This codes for CASSFVRDSSYEQYF. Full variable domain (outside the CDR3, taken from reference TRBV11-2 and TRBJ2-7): EAGVAQSPRYKIIEKRQSVAFWCNPISGHATLYWYQQILGQGPKLLIQFQNNGVVDDSQLPKDRFSAERLKGVDSTLKIQPAKLEDSAVYLCASSFVRDSSYEQYFGPGTRLTVT.

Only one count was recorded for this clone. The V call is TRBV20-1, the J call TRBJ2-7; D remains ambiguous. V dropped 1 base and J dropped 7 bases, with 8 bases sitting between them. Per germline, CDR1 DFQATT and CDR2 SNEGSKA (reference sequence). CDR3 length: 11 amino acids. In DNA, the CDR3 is TGCAGTGCTAGAGTCCCTTCGGAGCAGTACTTC. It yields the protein CSARVPSEQYF.

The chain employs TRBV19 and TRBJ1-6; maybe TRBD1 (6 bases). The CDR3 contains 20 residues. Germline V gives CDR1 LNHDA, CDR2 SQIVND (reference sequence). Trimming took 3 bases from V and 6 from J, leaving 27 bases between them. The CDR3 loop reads CASSIGFGDTERRRNSPLHF. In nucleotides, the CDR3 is TGTGCCAGTAGTATCGGGTTTGGGGACACCGAACGGCGCCGTAATTCACCCCTCCACTTT. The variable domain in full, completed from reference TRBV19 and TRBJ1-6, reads DGGITQSPKYLFRKEGQNVTLSCEQNLNHDAMYWYRQDPGQGLRLIYYSQIVNDFQKGDIAEGYSVSREKKESFPLTVTSAQKNPTAFYLCASSIGFGDTERRRNSPLHFGNGTRLTVT.

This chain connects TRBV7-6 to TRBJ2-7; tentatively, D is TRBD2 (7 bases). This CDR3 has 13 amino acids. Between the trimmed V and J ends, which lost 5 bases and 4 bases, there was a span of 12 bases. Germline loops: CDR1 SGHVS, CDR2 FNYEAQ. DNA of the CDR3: TGTGCCAGCAGCAAGGGGGGGATATACGAGCAGTACTTC. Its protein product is CASSKGGIYEQYF.